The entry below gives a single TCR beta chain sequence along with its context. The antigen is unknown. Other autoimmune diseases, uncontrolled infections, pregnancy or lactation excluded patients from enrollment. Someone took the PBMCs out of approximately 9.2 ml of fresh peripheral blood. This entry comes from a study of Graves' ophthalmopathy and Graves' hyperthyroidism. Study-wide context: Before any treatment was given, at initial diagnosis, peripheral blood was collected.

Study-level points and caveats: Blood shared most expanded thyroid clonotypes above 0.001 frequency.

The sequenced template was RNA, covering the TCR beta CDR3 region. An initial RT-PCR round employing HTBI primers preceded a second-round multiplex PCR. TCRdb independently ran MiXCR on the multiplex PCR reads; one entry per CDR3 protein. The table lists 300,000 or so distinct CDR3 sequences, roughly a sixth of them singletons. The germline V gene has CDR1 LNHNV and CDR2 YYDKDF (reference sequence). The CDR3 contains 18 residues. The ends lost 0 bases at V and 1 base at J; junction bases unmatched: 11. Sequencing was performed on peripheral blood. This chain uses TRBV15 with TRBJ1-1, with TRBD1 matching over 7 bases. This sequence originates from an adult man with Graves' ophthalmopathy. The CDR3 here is CATSRDRLGQAENTEAFF. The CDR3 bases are TGTGCCACCAGCAGAGATAGGTTAGGACAGGCGGAGAACACTGAAGCTTTCTTT.